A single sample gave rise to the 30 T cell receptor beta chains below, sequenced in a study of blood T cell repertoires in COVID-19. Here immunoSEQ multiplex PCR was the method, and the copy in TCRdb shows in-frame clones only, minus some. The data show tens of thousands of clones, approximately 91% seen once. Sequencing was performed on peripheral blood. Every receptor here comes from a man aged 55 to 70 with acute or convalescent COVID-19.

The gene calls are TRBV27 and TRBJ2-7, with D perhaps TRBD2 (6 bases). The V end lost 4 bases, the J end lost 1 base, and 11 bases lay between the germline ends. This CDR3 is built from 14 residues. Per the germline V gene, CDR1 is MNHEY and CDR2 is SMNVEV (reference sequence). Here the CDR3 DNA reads TGTGCCAGCAGTTCCGGGGGTTTTTCCTACGAGCAGTACTTC. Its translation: CASSSGGFSYEQYF.

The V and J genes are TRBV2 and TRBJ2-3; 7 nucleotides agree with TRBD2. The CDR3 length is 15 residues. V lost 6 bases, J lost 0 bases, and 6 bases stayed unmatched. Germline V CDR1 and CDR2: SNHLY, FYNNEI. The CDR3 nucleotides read TGTGCCAGCAGGACGGGGGGAGGGAGCACAGATACGCAGTATTTT. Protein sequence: CASRTGGGSTDTQYF. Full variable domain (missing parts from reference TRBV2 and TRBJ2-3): EPEVTQTPSHQVTQMGQEVILRCVPISNHLYFYWYRQILGQKVEFLVSFYNNEISEKSEIFDDQFSVERPDGSNFTLKIRSTKLEDSAMYFCASRTGGGSTDTQYFGPGTRLTVL.

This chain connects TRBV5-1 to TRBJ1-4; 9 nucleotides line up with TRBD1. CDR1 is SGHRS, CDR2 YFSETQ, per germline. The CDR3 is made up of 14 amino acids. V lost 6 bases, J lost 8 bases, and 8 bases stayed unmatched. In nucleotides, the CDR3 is TGCGCCAGCACCCGGACAGGGGACGAGGAAAAACTGTTTTTT. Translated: CASTRTGDEEKLFF. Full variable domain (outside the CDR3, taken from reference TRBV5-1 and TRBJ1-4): KAGVTQTPRYLIKTRGQQVTLSCSPISGHRSVSWYQQTPGQGLQFLFEYFSETQRNKGNFPGRFSGRQFSNSRSEMNVSTLELGDSALYLCASTRTGDEEKLFFGSGTQLSVL.

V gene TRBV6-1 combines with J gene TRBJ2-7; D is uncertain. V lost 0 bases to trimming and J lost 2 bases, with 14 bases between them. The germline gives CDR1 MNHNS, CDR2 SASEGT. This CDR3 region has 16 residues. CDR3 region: CASSEALVEPAYEQYF. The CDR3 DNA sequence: TGTGCCAGCAGTGAAGCGCTTGTGGAGCCAGCCTACGAGCAGTACTTC.

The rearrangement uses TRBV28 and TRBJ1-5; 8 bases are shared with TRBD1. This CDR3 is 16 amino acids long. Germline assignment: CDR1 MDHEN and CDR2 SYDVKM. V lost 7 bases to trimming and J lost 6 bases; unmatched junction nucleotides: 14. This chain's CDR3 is CASMFRNRGVGQPQHF. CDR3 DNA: TGTGCCAGCATGTTCCGTAACAGGGGGGTTGGTCAGCCCCAGCATTTT.

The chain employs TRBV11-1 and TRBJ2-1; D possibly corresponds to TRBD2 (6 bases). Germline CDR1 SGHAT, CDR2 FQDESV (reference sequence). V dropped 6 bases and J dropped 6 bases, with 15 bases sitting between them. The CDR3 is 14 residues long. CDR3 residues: CASSNGGNRNEQFF. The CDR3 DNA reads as TGTGCCAGCAGTAATGGCGGGAATCGCAATGAGCAGTTCTTC. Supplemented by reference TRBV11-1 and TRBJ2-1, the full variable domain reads EAEVAQSPRYKITEKSQAVAFWCDPISGHATLYWYRQILGQGPELLVQFQDESVVDDSQLPKDRFSAERLKGVDSTLKIQPAELGDSAMYLCASSNGGNRNEQFFGPGTRLTVL.

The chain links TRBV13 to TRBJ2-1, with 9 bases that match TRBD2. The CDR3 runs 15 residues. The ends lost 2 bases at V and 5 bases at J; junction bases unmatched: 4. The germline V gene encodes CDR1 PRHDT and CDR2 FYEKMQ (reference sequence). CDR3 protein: CASSLKREVDNEQFF. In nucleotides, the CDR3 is TGTGCCAGCAGCTTAAAGCGGGAGGTAGACAATGAGCAGTTCTTC.

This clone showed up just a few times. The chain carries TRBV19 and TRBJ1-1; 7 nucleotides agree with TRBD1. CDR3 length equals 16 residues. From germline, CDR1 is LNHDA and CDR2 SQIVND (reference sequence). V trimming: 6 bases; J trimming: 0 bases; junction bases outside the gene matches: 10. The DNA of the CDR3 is TGTGCCAGTAGCTCATTCTACAGGGGCGTGAACACTGAAGCTTTCTTT. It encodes CASSSFYRGVNTEAFF.

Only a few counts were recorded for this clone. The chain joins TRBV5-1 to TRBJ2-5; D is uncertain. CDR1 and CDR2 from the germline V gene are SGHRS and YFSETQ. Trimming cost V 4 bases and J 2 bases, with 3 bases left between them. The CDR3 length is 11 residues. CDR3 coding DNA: TGCGCCAGCAGCCCTCAAGAGACCCAGTACTTC. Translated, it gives CASSPQETQYF.

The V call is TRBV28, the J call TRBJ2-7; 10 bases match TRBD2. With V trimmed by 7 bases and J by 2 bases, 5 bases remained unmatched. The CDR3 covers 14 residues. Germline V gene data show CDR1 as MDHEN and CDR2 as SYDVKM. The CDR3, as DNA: TGTGCCAGCATCGGGACTAGCGATCCCTACGAGCAGTACTTC. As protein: CASIGTSDPYEQYF.

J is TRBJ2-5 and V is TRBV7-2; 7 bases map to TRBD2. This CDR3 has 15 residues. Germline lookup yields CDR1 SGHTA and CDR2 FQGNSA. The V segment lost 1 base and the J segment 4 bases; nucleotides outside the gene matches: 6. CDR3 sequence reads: CASSLGAGSGETQYF. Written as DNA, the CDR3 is TGTGCCAGCAGCTTAGGAGCGGGATCTGGAGAGACCCAGTACTTC.

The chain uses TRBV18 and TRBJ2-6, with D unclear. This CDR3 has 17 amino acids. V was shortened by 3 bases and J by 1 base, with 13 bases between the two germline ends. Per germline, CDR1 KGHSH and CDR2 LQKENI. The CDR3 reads CASSPIEITSGANVLTF. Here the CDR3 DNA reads TGTGCCAGCTCACCGATTGAGATAACTTCTGGGGCCAACGTCCTGACTTTC.

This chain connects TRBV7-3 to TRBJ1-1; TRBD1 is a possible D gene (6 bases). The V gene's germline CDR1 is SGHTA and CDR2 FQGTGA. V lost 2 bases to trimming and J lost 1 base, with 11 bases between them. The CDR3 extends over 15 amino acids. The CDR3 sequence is CASSLEAGENTEAFF. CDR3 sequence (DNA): TGTGCCAGCAGCTTAGAGGCAGGGGAGAACACTGAAGCTTTCTTT.

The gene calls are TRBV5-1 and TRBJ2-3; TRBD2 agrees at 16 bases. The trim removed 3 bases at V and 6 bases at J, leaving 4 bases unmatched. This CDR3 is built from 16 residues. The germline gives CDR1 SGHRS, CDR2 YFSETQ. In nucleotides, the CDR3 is TGCGCCAGCAGCTGGGGACTAGCGGGAGGGGCCGATACGCAGTATTTT. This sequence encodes CASSWGLAGGADTQYF. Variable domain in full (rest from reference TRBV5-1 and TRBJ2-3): KAGVTQTPRYLIKTRGQQVTLSCSPISGHRSVSWYQQTPGQGLQFLFEYFSETQRNKGNFPGRFSGRQFSNSRSEMNVSTLELGDSALYLCASSWGLAGGADTQYFGPGTRLTVL.

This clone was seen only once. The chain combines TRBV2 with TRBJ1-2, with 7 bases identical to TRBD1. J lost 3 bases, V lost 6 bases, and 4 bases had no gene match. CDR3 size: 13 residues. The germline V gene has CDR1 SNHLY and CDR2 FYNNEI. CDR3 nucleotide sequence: TGTGCCAGCAGATGGACAGGCGACTATGGCTACACCTTC. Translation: CASRWTGDYGYTF.

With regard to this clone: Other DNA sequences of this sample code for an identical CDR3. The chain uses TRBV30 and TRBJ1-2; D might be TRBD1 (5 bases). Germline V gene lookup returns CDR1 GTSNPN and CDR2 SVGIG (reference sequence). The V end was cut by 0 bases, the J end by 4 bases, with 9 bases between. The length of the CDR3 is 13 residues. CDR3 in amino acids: CAWSVGAGYGYTF. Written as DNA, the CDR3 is TGTGCCTGGAGTGTTGGGGCTGGCTATGGCTACACCTTC.

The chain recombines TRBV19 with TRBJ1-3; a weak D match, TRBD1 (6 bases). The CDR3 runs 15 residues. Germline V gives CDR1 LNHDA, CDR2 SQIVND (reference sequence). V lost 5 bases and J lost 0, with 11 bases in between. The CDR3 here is CASSPDRISGNTIYF. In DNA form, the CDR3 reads TGTGCCAGTAGTCCTGACAGGATCTCTGGAAACACCATATATTTT.

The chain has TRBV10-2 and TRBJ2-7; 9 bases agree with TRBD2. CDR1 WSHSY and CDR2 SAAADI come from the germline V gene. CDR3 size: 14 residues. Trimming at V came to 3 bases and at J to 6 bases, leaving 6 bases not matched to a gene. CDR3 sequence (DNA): TGCGCCAGCAGTGATGCGGGAGGGCCGGGCGAGCAGTACTTC. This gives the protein CASSDAGGPGEQYF.

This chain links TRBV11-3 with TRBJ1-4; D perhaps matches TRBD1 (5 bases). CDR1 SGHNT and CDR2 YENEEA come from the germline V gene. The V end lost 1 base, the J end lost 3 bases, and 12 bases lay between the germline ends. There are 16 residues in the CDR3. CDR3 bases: TGTGCCAGCAGCTTAGCTGGGGCGGCGGCTAATGAAAAACTGTTTTTT. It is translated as CASSLAGAAANEKLFF.

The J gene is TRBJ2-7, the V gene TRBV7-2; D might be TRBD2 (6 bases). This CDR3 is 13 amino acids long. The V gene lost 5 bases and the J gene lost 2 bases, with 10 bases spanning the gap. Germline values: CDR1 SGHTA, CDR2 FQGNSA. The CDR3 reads CASSLWRAYEQYF. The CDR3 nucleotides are TGTGCCAGCAGCCTCTGGAGGGCCTACGAGCAGTACTTC. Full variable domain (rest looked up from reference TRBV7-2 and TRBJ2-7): GAGVSQSPSNKVTEKGKDVELRCDPISGHTALYWYRQSLGQGLEFLIYFQGNSAPDKSGLPSDRFSAERTGGSVSTLTIQRTQQEDSAVYLCASSLWRAYEQYFGPGTRLTVT.

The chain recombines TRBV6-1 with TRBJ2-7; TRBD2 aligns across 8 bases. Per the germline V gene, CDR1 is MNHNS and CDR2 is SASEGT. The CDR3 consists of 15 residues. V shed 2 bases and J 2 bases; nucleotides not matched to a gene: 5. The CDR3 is CASSEPGGPAYEQYF. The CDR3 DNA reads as TGTGCCAGCAGTGAACCGGGGGGGCCGGCCTACGAGCAGTACTTC.

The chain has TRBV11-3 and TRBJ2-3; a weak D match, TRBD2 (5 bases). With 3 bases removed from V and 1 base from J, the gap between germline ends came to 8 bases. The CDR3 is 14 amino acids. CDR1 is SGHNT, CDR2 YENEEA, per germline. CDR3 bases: TGTGCCAGCAGCTTCAGGCGGGGCACAGATACGCAGTATTTT. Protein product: CASSFRRGTDTQYF.

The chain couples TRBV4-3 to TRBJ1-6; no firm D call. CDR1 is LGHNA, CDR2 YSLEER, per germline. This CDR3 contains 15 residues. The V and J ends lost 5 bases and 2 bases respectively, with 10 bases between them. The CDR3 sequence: CASSGEAAYNSPLHF. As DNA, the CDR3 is TGCGCCAGCAGCGGAGAGGCGGCCTATAATTCACCCCTCCACTTT.

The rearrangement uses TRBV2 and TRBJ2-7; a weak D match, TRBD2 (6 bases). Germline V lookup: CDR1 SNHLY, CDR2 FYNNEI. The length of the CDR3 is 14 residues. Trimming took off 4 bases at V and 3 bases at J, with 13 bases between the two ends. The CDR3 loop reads CASSARRERYEQYF. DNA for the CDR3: TGTGCCAGCAGTGCAAGGAGGGAACGCTACGAGCAGTACTTC.

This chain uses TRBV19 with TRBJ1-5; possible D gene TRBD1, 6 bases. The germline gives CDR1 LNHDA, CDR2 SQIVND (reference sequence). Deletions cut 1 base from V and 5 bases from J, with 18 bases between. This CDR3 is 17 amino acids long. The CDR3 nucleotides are TGTGCCAGTAGTATAGGGTGGTCAGGGGCGCCCCATCAGCCCCAGCATTTT. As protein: CASSIGWSGAPHQPQHF.

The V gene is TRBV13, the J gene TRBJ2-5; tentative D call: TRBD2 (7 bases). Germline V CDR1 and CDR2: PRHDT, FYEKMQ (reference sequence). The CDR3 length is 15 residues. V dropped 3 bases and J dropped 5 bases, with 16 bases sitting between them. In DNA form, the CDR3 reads TGTGCCAGCAGCTTGGTTCGGGGGGCGATGGAGACCCAGTACTTC. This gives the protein CASSLVRGAMETQYF.

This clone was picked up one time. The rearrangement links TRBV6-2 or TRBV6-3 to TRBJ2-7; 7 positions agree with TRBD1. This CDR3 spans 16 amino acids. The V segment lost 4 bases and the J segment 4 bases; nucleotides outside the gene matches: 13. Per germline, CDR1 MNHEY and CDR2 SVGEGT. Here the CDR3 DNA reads TGTGCCAGCAGTTCTTACCCGGGACAGAGACGTTACGAGCAGTACTTC. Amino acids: CASSSYPGQRRYEQYF.

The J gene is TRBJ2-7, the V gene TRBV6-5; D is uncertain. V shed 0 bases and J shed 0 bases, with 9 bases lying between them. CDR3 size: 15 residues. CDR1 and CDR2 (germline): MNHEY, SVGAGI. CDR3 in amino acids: CASSYSSPSSYEQYF. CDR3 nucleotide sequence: TGTGCCAGCAGTTACTCTTCCCCGAGCTCCTACGAGCAGTACTTC.

The CDR3 loop is CASSIERTSSYNEQFF. CDR3 nucleotides: TGTGCCAGTAGTATAGAGAGGACTAGCAGTTACAATGAGCAGTTCTTC. The chain joins TRBV19 to TRBJ2-1; 8 bases are a match to TRBD2. Germline CDR1 and CDR2: LNHDA and SQIVND (reference sequence). The trim removed 0 bases at V and 4 bases at J, leaving 5 bases unmatched. The CDR3 is made up of 16 amino acids.

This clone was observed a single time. CDR3 in amino acids: CSVDTQASGNTIYF. The CDR3 DNA reads TGCAGCGTTGACACCCAGGCCTCTGGAAACACCATATATTTT. The gene calls are TRBV29-1 and TRBJ1-3, with no clear D. This CDR3 has 14 amino acids. V shed 3 bases and J shed 0 bases, with 9 bases lying between them. From germline, CDR1 is SQVTM and CDR2 ANQGSEA.